This entry features one T cell receptor (beta chain) sequence. Profiled with immunoSEQ multiplex PCR; TCRdb holds only in-frame clones, not every one. The sample consists of several thousand clones, 80% to 90% of them appearing once. These data belong to a study of blood T cell repertoires in COVID-19. Overall study context: PBMCs, B-cell-depleted T cells, or T cells were the source of the cDNA or gDNA that made up the material.

This sequence was found in a woman between 50 and 59 years old with active or convalescent COVID-19. Material: peripheral blood.

In DNA form, the CDR3 reads TGTGCCAGTGTATTTGGGAGGGCGAACACTGAAGCTTTCTTT. Translation gives CASVFGRANTEAFF. The J gene is TRBJ1-1, the V gene TRBV19; no reliable D call. The CDR3 has 14 amino acids. From germline, CDR1 is LNHDA and CDR2 SQIVND (reference sequence). Trimming stripped 8 bases from V and 1 base from J, with 14 bases between.